The entry below gives a single T cell receptor (beta chain) sequence along with its context. In the study's own analysis: Estimates of nucleated cell counts were drawn from the amplification of reference gene primers. Method: immunoSEQ multiplex PCR; TCRdb's copy keeps in-frame clones and lacks some. V, J and clone size are those of that table, while D and trimming were read from the DNA. The table has more than 300,000 clones, 86% seen once. This entry is derived from a study of blood T cell repertoires in COVID-19. Across the whole study: Sites across the United States, Italy and Spain contributed samples from acute and convalescent COVID-19. PBMCs, B-cell-depleted T cells, or T cells provided the cDNA or gDNA that made up the material.

The CDR3 consists of 16 residues. The germline gives CDR1 SGHAT, CDR2 FQNNGV. The ends were cut back, 2 bases at V and 5 bases at J, with 18 bases in the middle. This clonotype was obtained from a woman aged 45-65 years with acute or convalescent COVID-19. The rearrangement joins TRBV11-2 to TRBJ2-5; perhaps TRBD2 as D (5 bases). The sample taken for sequencing was peripheral blood. The CDR3 DNA reads as TGTGCCAGCAGCTTATCGGGCTGGACTTTTGGTGAGACCCAGTACTTC. It yields the protein CASSLSGWTFGETQYF.